The rows below give T cell receptor beta chains drawn from one sample of a study of T cell responses to AZD1222 COVID-19 vaccine. Sequenced by immunoSEQ multiplex PCR; TCRdb stores in-frame clones only, minus some. The sample has fewer than 130,000 clones, around 96% seen once; the top ten hold approximately 2.2%. Sample: peripheral blood, taken on day 0 of AZD1222 vaccination. The receptors were gathered from an adult in good health. The CDR3 runs from the conserved cysteine through the conserved F or W. The order of the fields is D gene, V gene, clone size, J gene, CDR3 protein, CDR3 DNA. D genes are given only for firm matches. Size is omitted from some rows. Given values are once, few, many or a class for expanded clones.

D: -; V: TRBV4-3; size: -; J: TRBJ1-1; CDR3: CASSQGHLNTEAFF; DNA: TGCGCCAGCAGCCAAGGACATTTGAACACTGAAGCTTTCTTT
D: -; V: TRBV2; size: once; J: TRBJ2-7; CDR3: CASRGVKMSGEQYF; DNA: TGTGCCAGCAGGGGGGTTAAGATGTCGGGCGAGCAGTACTTC
D: -; V: TRBV19; size: -; J: TRBJ1-5; CDR3: CASRIRTDSNQPQHF; DNA: TGTGCCAGTAGAATCCGGACGGACAGCAATCAGCCCCAGCATTTT
D: TRBD2; V: TRBV7-2; size: -; J: TRBJ2-2; CDR3: CASSFGLAGNTGELFF; DNA: TGTGCCAGCAGCTTCGGACTAGCGGGGAACACCGGGGAGCTGTTTTTT
D: -; V: TRBV7-9; size: -; J: TRBJ1-4; CDR3: CASRAQGSGEKLFF; DNA: TGTGCCAGCAGGGCTCAGGGTTCTGGTGAAAAACTGTTTTTT
D: -; V: TRBV5-5; size: once; J: TRBJ1-4; CDR3: CASSLASAHEKLFF; DNA: TGTGCCAGCAGCTTGGCCTCGGCCCATGAAAAACTGTTTTTT
D: -; V: TRBV6-6; size: -; J: TRBJ1-5; CDR3: CASSYEHRRNNQPQHF; DNA: TGTGCCAGCAGTTACGAGCATAGACGGAACAATCAGCCCCAGCATTTT
D: TRBD1; V: TRBV29-1; size: -; J: TRBJ2-6; CDR3: CSVGGTGVGWSGANVLTF; DNA: TGCAGCGTTGGAGGGACAGGGGTAGGTTGGTCTGGGGCCAACGTCCTGACTTTC
D: -; V: TRBV6-6; size: -; J: TRBJ2-7; CDR3: CASSPSDYEQYF; DNA: TGTGCCAGCAGTCCCTCCGACTACGAGCAGTACTTC
D: TRBD1; V: TRBV7-9; size: -; J: TRBJ1-1; CDR3: CASSLGLSRGVAEAFF; DNA: TGTGCCAGCAGCTTAGGATTGTCCAGGGGGGTCGCTGAAGCTTTCTTT
D: TRBD1; V: TRBV4-1; size: -; J: TRBJ1-4; CDR3: CASSGQATTNEKLFF; DNA: TGCGCCAGCAGCGGACAGGCGACAACTAATGAAAAACTGTTTTTT
D: -; V: TRBV11-2; size: -; J: TRBJ1-4; CDR3: CASSLDNRAANEKLFF; DNA: TGTGCCAGCAGCTTAGATAACAGGGCAGCTAATGAAAAACTGTTTTTT
D: -; V: TRBV27; size: -; J: TRBJ1-5; CDR3: CASGQGSNQPQHF; DNA: TGTGCCTCGGGGCAGGGAAGCAATCAGCCCCAGCATTTT
D: -; V: TRBV5-1; size: -; J: TRBJ1-1; CDR3: CASSARGDTEAFF; DNA: TGCGCCAGCAGCGCAAGGGGGGACACTGAAGCTTTCTTT
D: TRBD1; V: TRBV28; size: -; J: TRBJ2-7; CDR3: CASSIRDRGGLGQYF; DNA: TGTGCCAGCAGTATCCGGGACAGGGGGGGCCTGGGGCAGTACTTC
D: -; V: TRBV5-4; size: -; J: TRBJ1-6; CDR3: CASSLDGFSVYNSPLHF; DNA: TGTGCCAGCAGCTTGGATGGGTTCTCCGTCTATAATTCACCCCTCCACTTT
D: -; V: TRBV24-1; size: -; J: TRBJ2-3; CDR3: CATSDWETGTPGDTQYF; DNA: TGTGCCACCAGTGATTGGGAAACCGGGACCCCGGGGGATACGCAGTATTTT
D: -; V: TRBV29-1; size: -; J: TRBJ1-1; CDR3: CSVDGTVNTEAFF; DNA: TGCAGCGTTGATGGGACGGTGAACACTGAAGCTTTCTTT
D: -; V: TRBV4-1; size: -; J: TRBJ1-5; CDR3: CASSQEGGARQPQHF; DNA: TGCGCCAGCAGCCAAGAAGGGGGGGCGCGTCAGCCCCAGCATTTT
D: -; V: TRBV30; size: -; J: TRBJ1-2; CDR3: CAWSVSLRDYGYTF; DNA: TGTGCCTGGAGTGTATCACTCCGGGACTATGGCTACACCTTC
D: TRBD1; V: TRBV19; size: -; J: TRBJ1-5; CDR3: CASSPGQGDQPQHF; DNA: TGTGCCAGTAGCCCGGGACAGGGAGATCAGCCCCAGCATTTT
D: TRBD2; V: TRBV2; size: once; J: TRBJ2-1; CDR3: CATKYRGLADYNEQFF; DNA: TGTGCCACCAAATACCGGGGACTAGCGGATTACAATGAGCAGTTCTTC
D: -; V: TRBV6-4; size: -; J: TRBJ1-4; CDR3: CASRLQAATNEKLFF; DNA: TGTGCCAGCAGACTCCAGGCTGCAACTAATGAAAAACTGTTTTTT
D: -; V: TRBV5-4; size: -; J: TRBJ1-1; CDR3: CASTGGVGGSLNTEAFF; DNA: TGTGCCAGCACCGGGGGGGTCGGGGGAAGTTTGAACACTGAAGCTTTCTTT
D: -; V: TRBV7-9; size: once; J: TRBJ2-3; CDR3: CASSLSLSTDTQYF; DNA: TGTGCCAGCAGCTTATCTCTAAGCACAGATACGCAGTATTTT
D: TRBD2; V: TRBV6-6; size: -; J: TRBJ2-5; CDR3: CASSLPGLAGETQYF; DNA: TGTGCCAGCAGTCTCCCCGGACTAGCTGGAGAGACCCAGTACTTC
D: -; V: TRBV11-1; size: -; J: TRBJ2-5; CDR3: CASSSRLGTQYF; DNA: TGTGCCAGCAGTTCTCGGCTGGGGACCCAGTACTTC